These T cell receptor beta chains were read from a single sample in a study of blood T cell repertoires in COVID-19. TCRdb's table, derived via immunoSEQ multiplex PCR, lists solely in-frame clones and lacks some. Of 150,000 to 200,000 clones in the sample, 75% to 90% were seen once. The sample was peripheral blood. These receptors all come from a woman aged 55-69 years with acute or convalescent COVID-19. The CDR3 runs from the conserved cysteine through the conserved F or W. Each record gives: J gene, D gene, clone size, V gene, CDR3 protein, CDR3 DNA. D genes are given only for firm matches. Some rows have no size entry. The others give once, few or many, or a class for an expanded clone.

TRBJ1-2	TRBD1	few	TRBV18	CASSPRSGQINYGYTF	TGTGCCAGCTCACCCAGATCGGGACAGATTAACTATGGCTACACCTTC
TRBJ2-3	TRBD2	-	TRBV28	CASSLGLAVVTDTQYF	TGTGCCAGCAGTCTTGGACTAGCGGTCGTCACAGATACGCAGTATTTT
TRBJ2-1	TRBD2	once	TRBV7-3	CASSLGLAGASEQFF	TGTGCCAGCAGCTTGGGACTAGCGGGAGCGAGTGAGCAGTTCTTC
TRBJ2-5	TRBD2	-	TRBV5-8	CASSSWGGEETQYF	TGTGCCAGCAGCTCCTGGGGGGGAGAAGAGACCCAGTACTTC
TRBJ2-3	TRBD1	-	TRBV2	CASSEGQGATIADTQYF	TGTGCCAGCAGTGAAGGGCAGGGGGCCACAATAGCAGATACGCAGTATTTT
TRBJ1-3	-	-	TRBV7-8	CASSFHGASGNTIYF	TGTGCCAGCAGCTTCCACGGTGCGTCTGGAAACACCATATATTTT
TRBJ2-5	-	-	TRBV5-1	CASKVPGGQETQYF	TGCGCCAGCAAGGTTCCTGGCGGCCAAGAGACCCAGTACTTC
TRBJ1-2	-	-	TRBV30	CAWSPDYNYGYTF	TGTGCCTGGAGTCCCGATTACAACTACGGCTACACCTTC
TRBJ2-1	-	-	TRBV28	CASSLGYGKNNEQFF	TGTGCCAGCAGTTTAGGGTACGGGAAGAACAATGAGCAGTTCTTC
TRBJ2-1	-	once	TRBV28	CASSLRYNEQFF	TGTGCCAGCAGTTTGAGGTACAATGAGCAGTTCTTC
TRBJ1-5	-	-	TRBV3-1/TRBV3-2	CASSQGRNQPQHF	TGTGCCAGCAGCCAAGGCAGGAATCAGCCCCAGCATTTT
TRBJ1-2	-	-	TRBV12-5	CASGLGSYGYTF	TGTGCTAGTGGTTTGGGGAGCTATGGCTACACCTTC
TRBJ2-2	-	-	TRBV28	CASSLSTGYTGELFF	TGTGCCAGCAGTTTATCGACAGGTTACACCGGGGAGCTGTTTTTT
TRBJ1-5	-	-	TRBV28	CASSFVTGTTNQPQHF	TGTGCCAGCAGTTTCGTCACCGGGACAACCAACCAGCCCCAGCATTTT
TRBJ1-1	-	-	TRBV7-3	CASSLQGVNTEAFF	TGTGCCAGCAGCTTGCAAGGGGTCAACACTGAAGCTTTCTTT
TRBJ2-5	-	-	TRBV14	CASSQQETQYF	TGTGCCAGCAGCCAACAGGAGACCCAGTACTTC
TRBJ1-3	TRBD1	-	TRBV14	CASSQRQGSGNTIYF	TGTGCCAGCAGCCAAAGACAGGGGAGCGGAAACACCATATATTTT
TRBJ2-1	TRBD2	-	TRBV4-2	CASSRTLAGVGTYNEQFF	TGTGCCAGCAGCCGAACTCTAGCGGGAGTGGGAACCTACAATGAGCAGTTCTTC